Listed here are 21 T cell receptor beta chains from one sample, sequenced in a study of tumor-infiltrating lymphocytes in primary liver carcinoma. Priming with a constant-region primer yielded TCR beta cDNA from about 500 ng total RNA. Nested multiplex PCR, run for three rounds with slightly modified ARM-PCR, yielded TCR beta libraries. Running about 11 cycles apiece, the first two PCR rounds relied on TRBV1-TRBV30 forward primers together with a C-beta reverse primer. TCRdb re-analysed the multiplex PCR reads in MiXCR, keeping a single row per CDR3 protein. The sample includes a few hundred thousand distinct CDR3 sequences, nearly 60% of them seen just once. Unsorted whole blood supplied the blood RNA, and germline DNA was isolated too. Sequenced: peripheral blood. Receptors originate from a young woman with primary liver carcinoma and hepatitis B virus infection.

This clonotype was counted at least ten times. The CDR3 nucleotides read TGTGCCAGCAGCTTAGGGTACAGGACTAGCAGCATGTACGAGCAGTACTTC. This codes for CASSLGYRTSSMYEQYF. The chain couples TRBV11-2 to TRBJ2-7, with TRBD2 matching over 8 bases. After removal of 1 base from V and 4 bases from J, the junction contained 12 bases not matched to a gene. Per the germline V gene, CDR1 is SGHAT and CDR2 is FQNNGV. CDR3 length: 17 amino acids.

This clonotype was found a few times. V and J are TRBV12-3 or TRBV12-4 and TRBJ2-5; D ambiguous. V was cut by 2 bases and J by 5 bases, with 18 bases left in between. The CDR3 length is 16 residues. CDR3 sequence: CASSLSFTPPWETQYF. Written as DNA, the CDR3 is TGTGCCAGCAGTTTAAGTTTTACACCCCCTTGGGAGACCCAGTACTTC.

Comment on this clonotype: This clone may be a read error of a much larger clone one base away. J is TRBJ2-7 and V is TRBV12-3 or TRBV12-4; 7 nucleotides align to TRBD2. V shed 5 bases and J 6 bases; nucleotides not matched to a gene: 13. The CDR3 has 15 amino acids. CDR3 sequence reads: CASSPSTSRRGEQYF. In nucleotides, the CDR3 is TGTGCCAGCAGTCCCTCGACTAGCAGGAGGGGCGAGCAGTACTTC.

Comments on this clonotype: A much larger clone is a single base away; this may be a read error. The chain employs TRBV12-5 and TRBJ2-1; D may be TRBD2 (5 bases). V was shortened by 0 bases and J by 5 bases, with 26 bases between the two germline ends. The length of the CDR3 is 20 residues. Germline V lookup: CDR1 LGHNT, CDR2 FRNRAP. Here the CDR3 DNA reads TGTGCTAGTGGTTTGGTAAGATTGAGCGAGAGAGGGAGAGGCCACAATGAGCAGTTCTTC. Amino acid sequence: CASGLVRLSERGRGHNEQFF.

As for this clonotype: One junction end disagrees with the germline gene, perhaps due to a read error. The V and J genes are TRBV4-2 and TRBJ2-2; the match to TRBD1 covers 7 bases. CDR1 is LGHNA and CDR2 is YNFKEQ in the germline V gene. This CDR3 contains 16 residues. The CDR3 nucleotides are TGTGCCAGCAGATTCACAGGGGCCACGAACACCGGGGAGCTGTTATTT. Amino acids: CASRFTGATNTGELLF.

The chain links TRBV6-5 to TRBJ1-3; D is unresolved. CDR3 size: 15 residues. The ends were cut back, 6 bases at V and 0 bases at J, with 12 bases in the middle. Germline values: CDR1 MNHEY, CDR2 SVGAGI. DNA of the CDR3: TGTGCCAGCAGGAGGCTACCTAGCTCTGGAAACACCATATATTTT. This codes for CASRRLPSSGNTIYF.

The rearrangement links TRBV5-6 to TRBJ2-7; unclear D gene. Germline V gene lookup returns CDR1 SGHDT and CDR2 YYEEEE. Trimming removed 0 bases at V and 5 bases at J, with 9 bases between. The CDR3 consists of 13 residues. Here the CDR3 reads CASSLGASHEQYF. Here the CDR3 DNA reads TGTGCCAGCAGCTTGGGGGCTTCCCACGAGCAGTACTTC.

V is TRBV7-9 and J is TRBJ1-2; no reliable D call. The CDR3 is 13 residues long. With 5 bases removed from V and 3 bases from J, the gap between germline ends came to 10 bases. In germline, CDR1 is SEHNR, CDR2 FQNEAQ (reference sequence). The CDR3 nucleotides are TGTGCCAGCAGCGGTCGGGCCGACTATGGCTACACCTTC. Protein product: CASSGRADYGYTF. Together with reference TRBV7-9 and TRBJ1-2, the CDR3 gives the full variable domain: DTGVSQNPRHKITKRGQNVTFRCDPISEHNRLYWYRQTLGQGPEFLTYFQNEAQLEKSRLLSDRFSAERPKGSFSTLEIQRTEQGDSAMYLCASSGRADYGYTFGSGTRLTVV.

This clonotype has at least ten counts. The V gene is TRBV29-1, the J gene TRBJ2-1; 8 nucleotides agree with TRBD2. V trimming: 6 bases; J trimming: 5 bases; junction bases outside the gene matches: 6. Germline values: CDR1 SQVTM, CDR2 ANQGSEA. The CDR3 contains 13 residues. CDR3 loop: CSVRGREDNEQFF. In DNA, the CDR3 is TGCAGCGTGCGTGGGCGGGAGGACAATGAGCAGTTCTTC.

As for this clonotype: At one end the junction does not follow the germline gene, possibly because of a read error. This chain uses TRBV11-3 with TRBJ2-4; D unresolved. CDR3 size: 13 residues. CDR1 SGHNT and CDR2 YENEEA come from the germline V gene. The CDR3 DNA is TGTGCCAGTAGCCCTCGGCCAGCCAACACTCAGTACTTC. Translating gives CASSPRPANTQYF.

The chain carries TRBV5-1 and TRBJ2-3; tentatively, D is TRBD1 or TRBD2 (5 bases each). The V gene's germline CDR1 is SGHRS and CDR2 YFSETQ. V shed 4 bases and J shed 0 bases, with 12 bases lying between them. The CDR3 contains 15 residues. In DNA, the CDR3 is TGCGCCAGCAGCCAGGGACGGCTTAGCACAGATACGCAGTATTTT. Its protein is CASSQGRLSTDTQYF.

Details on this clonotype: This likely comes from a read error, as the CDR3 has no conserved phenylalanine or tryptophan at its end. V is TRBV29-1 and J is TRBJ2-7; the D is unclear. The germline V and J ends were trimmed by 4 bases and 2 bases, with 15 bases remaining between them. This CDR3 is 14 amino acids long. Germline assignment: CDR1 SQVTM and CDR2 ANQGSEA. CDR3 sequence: CSVVLSSPPYEQYY. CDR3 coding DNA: TGCAGCGTTGTATTATCCAGTCCTCCCTACGAGCAGTACTAC.

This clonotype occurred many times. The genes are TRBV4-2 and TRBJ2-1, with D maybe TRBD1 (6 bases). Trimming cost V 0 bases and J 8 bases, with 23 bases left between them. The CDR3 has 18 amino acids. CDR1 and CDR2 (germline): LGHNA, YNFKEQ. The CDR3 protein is CASSQDQTGRQLRDEQFF. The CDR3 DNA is TGTGCCAGCAGCCAAGATCAGACAGGACGGCAATTGAGGGATGAGCAGTTCTTC.

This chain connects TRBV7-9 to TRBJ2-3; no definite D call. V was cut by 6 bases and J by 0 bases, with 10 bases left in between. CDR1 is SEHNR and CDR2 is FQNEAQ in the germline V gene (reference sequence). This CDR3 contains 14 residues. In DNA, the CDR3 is TGTGCCAGCAGGAAGAAGGACAGCACAGATACGCAGTATTTT. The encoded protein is CASRKKDSTDTQYF. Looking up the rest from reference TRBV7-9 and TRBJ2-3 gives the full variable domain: DTGVSQNPRHKITKRGQNVTFRCDPISEHNRLYWYRQTLGQGPEFLTYFQNEAQLEKSRLLSDRFSAERPKGSFSTLEIQRTEQGDSAMYLCASRKKDSTDTQYFGPGTRLTVL.

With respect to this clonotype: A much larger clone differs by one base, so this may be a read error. As DNA, the CDR3 is TGTGCCAGCAGCAGGCACGGGGAGGGCTACACCTTC. Its protein product is CASSRHGEGYTF. The chain employs TRBV5-5 and TRBJ1-2, with D unclear. The germline V and J ends were trimmed by 4 bases and 8 bases, with 12 bases remaining between them. Germline CDR1 is SGHKS and CDR2 is YYEKEE (reference sequence). CDR3 length: 12 residues.

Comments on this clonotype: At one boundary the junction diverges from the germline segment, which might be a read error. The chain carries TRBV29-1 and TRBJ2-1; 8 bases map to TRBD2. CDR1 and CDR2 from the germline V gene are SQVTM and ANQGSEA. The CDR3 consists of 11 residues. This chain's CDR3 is CSCSGTHEQSF. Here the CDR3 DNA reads TGCAGCTGTAGCGGGACGCATGAGCAGTCCTTC.

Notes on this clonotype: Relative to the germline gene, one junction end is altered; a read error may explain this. In DNA, the CDR3 is TGTGCCAGCAGCCCCGGAACAGGGACCTACAGTGAGCAGTTCTTC. The encoded protein is CASSPGTGTYSEQFF. The rearrangement joins TRBV11-2 to TRBJ2-1; maybe TRBD1 (6 bases). The V gene's germline CDR1 is SGHAT and CDR2 FQNNGV. The CDR3 is 15 residues long.

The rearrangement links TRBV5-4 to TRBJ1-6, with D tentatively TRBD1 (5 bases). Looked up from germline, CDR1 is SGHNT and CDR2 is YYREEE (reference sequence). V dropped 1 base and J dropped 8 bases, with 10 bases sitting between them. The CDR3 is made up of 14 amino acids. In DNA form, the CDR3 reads TGTGCCAGCAGCTTGTTTACACAGGATTCACCCCTCCACTTT. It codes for CASSLFTQDSPLHF. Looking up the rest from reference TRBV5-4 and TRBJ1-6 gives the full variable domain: ETGVTQSPTHLIKTRGQQVTLRCSSQSGHNTVSWYQQALGQGPQFIFQYYREEENGRGNFPPRFSGLQFPNYSSELNVNALELDDSALYLCASSLFTQDSPLHFGNGTRLTVT.

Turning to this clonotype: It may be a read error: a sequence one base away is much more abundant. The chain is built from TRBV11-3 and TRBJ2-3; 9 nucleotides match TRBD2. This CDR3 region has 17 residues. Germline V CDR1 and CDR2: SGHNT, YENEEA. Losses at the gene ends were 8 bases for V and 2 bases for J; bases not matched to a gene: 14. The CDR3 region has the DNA TGTGCCAGCGGAGCGGGAGGAGACCAACTTAACACAGATACGCAGTATTTT. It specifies CASGAGGDQLNTDTQYF.

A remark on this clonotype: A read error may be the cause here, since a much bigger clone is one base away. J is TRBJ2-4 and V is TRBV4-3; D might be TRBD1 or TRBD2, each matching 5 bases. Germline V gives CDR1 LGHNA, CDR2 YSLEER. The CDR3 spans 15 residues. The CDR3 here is CASSRRRAMEDIQHF. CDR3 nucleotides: TGCGCCAGCAGCCGACGGCGAGCGATGGAGGACATTCAGCACTTC.

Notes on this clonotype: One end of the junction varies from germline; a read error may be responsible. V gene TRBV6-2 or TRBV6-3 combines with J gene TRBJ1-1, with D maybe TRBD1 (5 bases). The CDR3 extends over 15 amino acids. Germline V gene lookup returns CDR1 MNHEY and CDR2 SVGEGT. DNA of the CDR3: TGTGCCAGCCAAAATCGCAGGACATTGAACATTGAAGCTTTCTTT. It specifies CASQNRRTLNIEAFF.